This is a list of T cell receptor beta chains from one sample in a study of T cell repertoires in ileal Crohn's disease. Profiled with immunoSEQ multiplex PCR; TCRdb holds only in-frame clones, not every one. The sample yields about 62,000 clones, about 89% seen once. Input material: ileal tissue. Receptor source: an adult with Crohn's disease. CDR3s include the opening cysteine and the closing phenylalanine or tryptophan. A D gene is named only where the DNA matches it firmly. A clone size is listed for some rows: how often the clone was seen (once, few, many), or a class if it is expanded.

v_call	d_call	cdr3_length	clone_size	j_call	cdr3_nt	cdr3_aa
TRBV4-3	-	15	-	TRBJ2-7	TGCGCCAGCAGCCAAGGAGGGGGTTTATTGAACGAGCAGTACTTC	CASSQGGGLLNEQYF
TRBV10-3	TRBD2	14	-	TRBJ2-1	TGTGCCATCAGTGAGTCCGCGCGGGAGGGGGAGCAGTTCTTC	CAISESAREGEQFF
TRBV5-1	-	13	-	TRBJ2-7	TGCGCCAGCAGAAGGGGCAACTCCTACGAGCAGTACTTC	CASRRGNSYEQYF
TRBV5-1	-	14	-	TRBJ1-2	TGCGCCAGCAGCTTGGATCGGGGAACATATGGCTACACCTTC	CASSLDRGTYGYTF
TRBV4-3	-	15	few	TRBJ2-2	TGCGCCAGCAGCCACGCACTTAGCGGCACCGGGGAGCTGTTTTTT	CASSHALSGTGELFF
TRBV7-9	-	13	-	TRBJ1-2	TGTGCCAGCAGCTTAGAGGCAGGGGCAGGCTACACCTTC	CASSLEAGAGYTF
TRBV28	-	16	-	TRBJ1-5	TGTGCCAGCATAGACTCCTCCCGACGGGGCAATCAGCCCCAGCATTTT	CASIDSSRRGNQPQHF
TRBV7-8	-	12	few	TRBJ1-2	TGTGCCAGCAGCTTACTGGAGTACGGCTACACCTTC	CASSLLEYGYTF
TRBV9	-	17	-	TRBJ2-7	TGTGCCAGCAGCCCTTCAACCGGGACACCCTATACCTACGAGCAGTACTTC	CASSPSTGTPYTYEQYF
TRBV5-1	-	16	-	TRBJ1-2	TGCGCCAGCAGCTTGGCCCCGGGATCAGCTAACTATGGCTACACCTTC	CASSLAPGSANYGYTF
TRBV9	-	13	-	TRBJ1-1	TGTGCCAGCAGCGTAGGAACAGGGTCAGAAGCTTTCTTT	CASSVGTGSEAFF
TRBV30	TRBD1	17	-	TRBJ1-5	TGTGCCTGGAGTTCTCTAACCGGGACAGGGTCAAATCAGCCCCAGCATTTT	CAWSSLTGTGSNQPQHF
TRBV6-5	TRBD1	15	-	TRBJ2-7	TGTGCCAGCAGGAGTACAGGGGCTGCTTCCTACGAGCAGTACTTC	CASRSTGAASYEQYF
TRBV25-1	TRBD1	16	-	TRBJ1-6	TGTGCCAGCAGGGACAGGGCAAGCTCCTATAATTCACCCCTCCACTTT	CASRDRASSYNSPLHF
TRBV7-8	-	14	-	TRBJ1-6	TGTGCCAGCAGCCCTGACATGGGCAATTCACCCCTCCACTTT	CASSPDMGNSPLHF
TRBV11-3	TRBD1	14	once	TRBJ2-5	TGTGCCAGCAGCTCCGCAGGGGGTGGAGAGACCCAGTACTTC	CASSSAGGGETQYF
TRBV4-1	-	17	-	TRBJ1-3	TGCGCCAGCAGCCAAGATGTGGACAGAGTCTCTGGAAACACCATATATTTT	CASSQDVDRVSGNTIYF
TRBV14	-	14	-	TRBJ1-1	TGTGCCAGCAGCCTTGACAGTGTGAACACTGAAGCTTTCTTT	CASSLDSVNTEAFF
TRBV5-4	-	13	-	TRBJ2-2	TGTGCCAGCAGCTTGCTAGGCACCGGGGAGCTGTTTTTT	CASSLLGTGELFF
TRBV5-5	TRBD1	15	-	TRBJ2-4	TGTGCCAGCAGCCCTCCGGGACAGGGTTGGGACATTCAGTACTTC	CASSPPGQGWDIQYF
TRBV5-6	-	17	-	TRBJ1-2	TGTGCCAGCAGCTTGGCCGGGGGGGCGGCTCCCCACTATGGCTACACCTTC	CASSLAGGAAPHYGYTF
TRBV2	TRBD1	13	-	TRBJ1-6	TGTGCCAGCAGGGAGGGGACAGGGGCACCCCTCCACTTT	CASREGTGAPLHF
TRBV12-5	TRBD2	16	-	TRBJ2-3	TGTGCTAGTGGCAACCCTAGGACTAGCGGCACAGATACGCAGTATTTT	CASGNPRTSGTDTQYF
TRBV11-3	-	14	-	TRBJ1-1	TGTGCCAGCAGCTTAGCCCCGGTCGGCACTGAAGCTTTCTTT	CASSLAPVGTEAFF
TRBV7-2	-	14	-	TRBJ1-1	TGTGCCAGCAGCCCAAAAGCCCTGAACACTGAAGCTTTCTTT	CASSPKALNTEAFF
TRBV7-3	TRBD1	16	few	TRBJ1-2	TGTGCCAGCAGCTTAATAGCAGGGGGCGGTCTTTATGGCTACACCTTC	CASSLIAGGGLYGYTF
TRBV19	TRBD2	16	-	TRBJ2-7	TGTGCCAGTAGTTCCTCGACTAGCGGAAACTCCTACGAGCAGTACTTC	CASSSSTSGNSYEQYF
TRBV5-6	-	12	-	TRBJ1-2	TGTGCCAGCAGCTTGGCAGGGTTTGGCTACACCTTC	CASSLAGFGYTF
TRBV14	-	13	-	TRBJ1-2	TGTGCCAGCAGCCCCGGGGTCAGCTATGGCTACACCTTC	CASSPGVSYGYTF
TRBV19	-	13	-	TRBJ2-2	TGTGCCAGTAGTTTCTCGAACACCGGGGAGCTGTTTTTT	CASSFSNTGELFF
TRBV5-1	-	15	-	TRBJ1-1	TGCGCCAGCAGCTTGGCAGTTGGGGGGAGCACTGAAGCTTTCTTT	CASSLAVGGSTEAFF
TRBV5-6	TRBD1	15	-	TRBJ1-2	TGTGCCAGCAGCCTGGGACAGGGAGGAACTATCGGCTACACCTTC	CASSLGQGGTIGYTF
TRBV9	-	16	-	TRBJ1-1	TGTGCCAGCAGGGGCCCTCTACAGGCTGCCAACGCTGAAGCTTTCTTT	CASRGPLQAANAEAFF
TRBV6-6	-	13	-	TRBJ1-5	TGTGCCAGCAGTAATGTGGGGGGACAGCCCCAGCATTTT	CASSNVGGQPQHF
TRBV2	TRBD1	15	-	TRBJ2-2	TGTGCCAGCAGTGCGGACAGGGGATATACCGGGGAGCTGTTTTTT	CASSADRGYTGELFF
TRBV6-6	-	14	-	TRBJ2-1	TGTGCCAGCAGTTATCTCCAGGGCTCCAATGAGCAGTTCTTC	CASSYLQGSNEQFF
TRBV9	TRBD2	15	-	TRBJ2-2	TGTGCCAGCTCACCGGGACTAGCAGGAACCGGGGAGCTGTTTTTT	CASSPGLAGTGELFF
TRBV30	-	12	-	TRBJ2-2	TGTGCCCGAAGACAGTACACCGGGGAGCTGTTTTTT	CARRQYTGELFF
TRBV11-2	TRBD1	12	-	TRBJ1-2	TGTGCCAGCAGACAGGGGTACTATGGCTACACCTTC	CASRQGYYGYTF
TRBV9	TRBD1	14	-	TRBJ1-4	TGTGCCAGCAGCGAATCCGGGACAGATGAAAAACTGTTTTTT	CASSESGTDEKLFF
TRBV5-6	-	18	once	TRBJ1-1	TGTGCCAGCAGCTTCTTCGATATTCTCCGCGATAGGGGGACTGAAGCTTTCTTT	CASSFFDILRDRGTEAFF
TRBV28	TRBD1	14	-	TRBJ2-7	TGTGCCAGCACCCCAGGGGGCCCGCCCTACGAGCAGTACTTC	CASTPGGPPYEQYF
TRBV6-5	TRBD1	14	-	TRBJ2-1	TGTGCCAGCAGTGCCTCCGGACAGGGGACTGAGCAGTTCTTC	CASSASGQGTEQFF
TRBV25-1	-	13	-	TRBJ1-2	TGTGCCAGCAGTGAATTGCCAGACTATGGCTACACCTTC	CASSELPDYGYTF